This T cell receptor (beta chain) was recorded in a study of identical twins. Study-wide results and caveats: Twin-shared out-of-frame alpha sequences were enriched for low generation probability.

Turning to this clonotype: Its antigen is not known.

Donors uniformly comprised healthy Caucasians. TCRdb re-called the 5' RACE reads with MiXCR, one entry per CDR3 protein. Among about 220,000 distinct CDR3 sequences listed, approximately 5.9% were seen once. There are 14 residues in the CDR3. V dropped 5 bases and J dropped 4; count of bases not matched to a gene: 8. This sample also appeared in a second study, on T cells expressing NK-cell markers.

The chain combines TRBV12-3 or TRBV12-4 with TRBJ2-7; 7 bases match TRBD2. The sequence came from a woman younger than 30 in good health. Sequencing was done on a sample of CD8+ T cells sorted from blood. The CDR3 nucleotides read TGTGCCAGCAGTCGTCATGGGGGGGGGTACGAGCAGTACTTC. Translation: CASSRHGGGYEQYF.